The 11 T cell receptor beta chains below were found in one sample sequenced in a study of cytomegalovirus exposure and HLA in healthy donors. The data were produced by immunoSEQ multiplex PCR, yet TCRdb's version contains in-frame clones alone and is incomplete. In the table there are 90,000 to 100,000 clones, less than 90% of which are singletons. Sequenced: PBMCs. Every receptor here comes from a man between 18 and 35 years old in good health and CMV-seropositive.

This clone showed up just once. The rearrangement links TRBV7-9 to TRBJ2-3; 7 nucleotides align to TRBD1. The CDR3 consists of 14 residues. CDR1 and CDR2 (germline): SEHNR, FQNEAQ (reference sequence). With 4 bases clipped from V and 4 bases from J, the junction kept 5 bases outside the gene matches. The CDR3 nucleotides read TGTGCCAGCAGCTCCGGGGACAGCCCAGATACGCAGTATTTT. This sequence encodes CASSSGDSPDTQYF.

Note on this clone: Sequence at one end of the junction differs from germline and may be a read error. The rearrangement links TRBV27 to TRBJ1-5, with D perhaps TRBD1 (5 bases). Per the germline V gene, CDR1 is MNHEY and CDR2 is SMNVEV (reference sequence). This CDR3 region has 15 residues. The DNA of the CDR3 is TGTGCCAGCAGTTTATCCGGACAAAACAATCGGCCCCAGCATTTT. Residues: CASSLSGQNNRPQHF.

The chain combines TRBV7-2 with TRBJ1-5, with D perhaps matching TRBD1 (6 bases). This CDR3 has 13 amino acids. V was trimmed by 6 bases and J by 7 bases, leaving 13 bases between them. CDR1 and CDR2 from the germline V gene are SGHTA and FQGNSA. The CDR3 sequence: CASRSAGVQPQHF. Here the CDR3 DNA reads TGTGCCAGCAGATCCGCAGGGGTACAGCCCCAGCATTTT.

J is TRBJ2-5 and V is TRBV15; a possible D gene is TRBD1 (9 bases). The V end was cut by 0 bases, the J end by 3 bases, with 20 bases between. The CDR3 length is 18 residues. The germline gives CDR1 LNHNV, CDR2 YYDKDF (reference sequence). The CDR3 here is CATSRDGRGGTGKETQYF. CDR3 DNA sequence: TGTGCCACCAGCAGAGACGGTCGGGGGGGGACAGGGAAAGAGACCCAGTACTTC.

The chain employs TRBV2 and TRBJ2-1, with 9 bases aligning to TRBD1. This CDR3 contains 16 residues. Per the germline V gene, CDR1 is SNHLY and CDR2 is FYNNEI. J lost 12 bases, V lost 6 bases, and 18 bases had no gene match. The CDR3 nucleotides are TGTGCCAGCAGCTACCTTCCGGGACAGGGTCCTGGGGGGCAGTTCTTC. Translation gives CASSYLPGQGPGGQFF.

The chain uses TRBV6-5 and TRBJ1-1; tentatively, D is TRBD1 (6 bases). V was shortened by 0 bases and J by 2 bases, with 10 bases between the two germline ends. Germline V gene data show CDR1 as MNHEY and CDR2 as SVGAGI. The CDR3 runs to 15 residues. The CDR3 DNA is TGTGCCAGCAGTTACTCGAGTGGGGGCAACACTGAAGCTTTCTTT. Translation gives CASSYSSGGNTEAFF.

The chain has TRBV29-1 and TRBJ1-1; D is undetermined. Trimming took off 0 bases at V and 1 base at J, with 6 bases between the two ends. CDR3 length equals 13 residues. The germline CDR1 and CDR2 sequences are SQVTM and ANQGSEA. In DNA form, the CDR3 reads TGCAGCGTTGAAGATCGCGGGAACACTGAAGCTTTCTTT. Translated, it gives CSVEDRGNTEAFF.

This chain links TRBV5-4 with TRBJ2-2, with D hard to call. CDR1 and CDR2 from the germline V gene are SGHNT and YYREEE (reference sequence). This CDR3 has 16 residues. The germline V and J ends were trimmed by 5 bases and 1 base, with 15 bases remaining between them. CDR3 in DNA: TGTGCCAGCAGAAACGACCTCGAGGTGAACACCGGGGAGCTGTTTTTT. As protein: CASRNDLEVNTGELFF.

The rearrangement joins TRBV9 to TRBJ2-3; D not certain. The CDR3 covers 16 residues. V was pared by 0 bases and J by 0 bases, with 11 bases between. CDR1 and CDR2 from the germline V gene are SGDLS and YYNGEE. The CDR3 sequence is CASSVDPTTSTDTQYF. CDR3 DNA sequence: TGTGCCAGCAGCGTAGATCCCACCACTAGCACAGATACGCAGTATTTT.

The V gene is TRBV10-2, the J gene TRBJ2-7; a weak D match, TRBD1 (6 bases). There are 14 residues in the CDR3. Trimming stripped 0 bases from V and 2 bases from J, with 8 bases between. Germline V gives CDR1 WSHSY, CDR2 SAAADI. The CDR3 sequence: CASSESWGPYEQYF. CDR3 in DNA: TGCGCCAGCAGTGAGTCCTGGGGGCCCTACGAGCAGTACTTC.

The rearrangement uses TRBV6-4 and TRBJ2-3; 14 nucleotides align to TRBD2. The J segment lost 8 bases and the V segment lost 2 bases, leaving 0 bases of the junction unmatched. In germline, CDR1 is MRHNA, CDR2 SNTAGT. This CDR3 comprises 14 residues. This CDR3 reads CASSDGLAGGTQYF. DNA for the CDR3: TGTGCCAGCAGTGACGGACTAGCGGGAGGTACGCAGTATTTT.